Listed here are 19 T cell receptor beta chains from one sample, sequenced in a study of blood T cell repertoires in COVID-19. TCRdb's table, derived via immunoSEQ multiplex PCR, lists solely in-frame clones and lacks some. Here the sample spans approximately 170,000 clones, about four fifths being singletons. Sample: peripheral blood. The receptor source for this set is a woman at least 80 years old with acute or convalescent COVID-19.

This chain joins TRBV5-1 and TRBJ2-1; 9 bases are shared with TRBD1. CDR1 is SGHRS, CDR2 YFSETQ, per germline. The trim removed 4 bases at V and 5 bases at J, leaving 7 bases unmatched. This CDR3 is built from 15 residues. CDR3: CASSMGQGFHNEQFF. CDR3 coding DNA: TGCGCCAGCAGCATGGGACAGGGTTTTCACAATGAGCAGTTCTTC.

The V call is TRBV27, the J call TRBJ1-3, with D perhaps matching TRBD1 (5 bases). Germline V CDR1 and CDR2: MNHEY, SMNVEV (reference sequence). V was cut by 2 bases and J by 2 bases, with 16 bases left in between. The CDR3 has 17 residues. The CDR3 spells CASSLGSPGSPGNTIYF. The CDR3 region has the DNA TGTGCCAGCAGTTTAGGATCCCCAGGGTCCCCTGGAAACACCATATATTTT.

The CDR3 is CASSYWGGAGDTQYF. The CDR3 nucleotides read TGTGCCAGCAGTTACTGGGGGGGGGCTGGAGATACGCAGTATTTT. This chain uses TRBV6-5 with TRBJ2-3; weak D call: TRBD2 (7 bases). The CDR3 spans 15 residues. Trimming removed 1 base at V and 5 bases at J, with 13 bases between. Per germline, CDR1 MNHEY and CDR2 SVGAGI.

The CDR3 region is CASSSPGQNTEAFF. The CDR3 DNA reads TGTGCCAGCAGTTCTCCAGGGCAGAACACTGAAGCTTTCTTT. The V and J genes are TRBV28 and TRBJ1-1; weak D call: TRBD1 (5 bases). V lost 4 bases to trimming and J lost 1 base, with 10 bases between them. The CDR3 length is 14 residues. Germline V CDR1 and CDR2: MDHEN, SYDVKM.

This clone was seen once. For the CDR3, the DNA is TGTGCCAGCAGCCCCCTATTTTTTAGCGGGGCAAGCACAGATACGCAGTATTTT. This translates into CASSPLFFSGASTDTQYF. V usage is TRBV11-2 and J usage is TRBJ2-3; 8 bases are a match to TRBD2. This CDR3 spans 18 amino acids. CDR1 and CDR2 (germline): SGHAT, FQNNGV. V lost 5 bases to trimming and J lost 0 bases; unmatched junction nucleotides: 13.

The chain is built from TRBV7-2 and TRBJ1-1, with D tentatively TRBD1 (6 bases). V was shortened by 0 bases and J by 5 bases, with 13 bases between the two germline ends. The CDR3 totals 15 residues. Germline CDR1 reads SGHTA; CDR2 reads FQGNSA. This CDR3 is CASSLALGGRTEAFF. Written as DNA, the CDR3 is TGTGCCAGCAGCTTAGCGCTGGGGGGGCGAACTGAAGCTTTCTTT.

The V gene is TRBV7-9, the J gene TRBJ1-4; 9 nucleotides match TRBD1. In germline, CDR1 is SEHNR, CDR2 FQNEAQ (reference sequence). The CDR3 contains 18 residues. Germline trimming cut 3 bases from V and 4 bases from J; bases unmatched to any gene: 12. CDR3 bases: TGTGCCAGCAGCTTGAGTCCGGGACAGGGTTACGTTAATGAAAAACTGTTTTTT. It is translated as CASSLSPGQGYVNEKLFF.

This chain uses TRBV19 with TRBJ1-1, with TRBD1 identical over 7 bases. Germline loops: CDR1 LNHDA, CDR2 SQIVND (reference sequence). Trimming at V came to 4 bases and at J to 2 bases, leaving 7 bases not matched to a gene. This CDR3 is built from 15 residues. Written as DNA, the CDR3 is TGTGCCAGTAGTACCCCGCGACAGGGTAACACTGAAGCTTTCTTT. It yields the protein CASSTPRQGNTEAFF.

This clone has only a few counts. The V and J genes are TRBV7-2 and TRBJ2-3, with 11 bases aligning to TRBD2. Looked up from germline, CDR1 is SGHTA and CDR2 is FQGNSA. CDR3 length: 17 residues. J gave up 2 bases and V 6 bases, and 10 bases lay outside the gene matches. The CDR3 nucleotides read TGTGCCAGCAGAATAGCGGGGGGGCCCCGTTCCACAGATACGCAGTATTTT. As protein: CASRIAGGPRSTDTQYF.

This rearrangement joins TRBV2 to TRBJ1-6; tentative D call: TRBD1 (6 bases). V dropped 7 bases and J dropped 10 bases, with 11 bases sitting between them. Germline V gives CDR1 SNHLY, CDR2 FYNNEI. This CDR3 region has 12 residues. In DNA, the CDR3 is TGTGCCAGCAACAGGGTTGGGTCACCCCTCCACTTT. Protein: CASNRVGSPLHF.

CDR3 nucleotides: TGTGCCAGCAGCGACCCGAGGGGGCTAGGGTACGAGCAGTACTTC. This encodes CASSDPRGLGYEQYF. The chain couples TRBV6-5 to TRBJ2-7; the match to TRBD1 covers 7 bases. CDR3 length equals 15 residues. The V segment lost 6 bases and the J segment 4 bases; nucleotides outside the gene matches: 12. From germline, CDR1 is MNHEY and CDR2 SVGAGI.

CDR3 sequence (DNA): TGTGCCAGCTCCCTGGTTAAAACGGGGATGAACACTGAAGCTTTCTTT. Residues: CASSLVKTGMNTEAFF. This chain joins TRBV18 and TRBJ1-1, with unresolved D. The CDR3 spans 16 residues. Germline-derived CDR1 and CDR2 are KGHSH and LQKENI. The ends were cut back, 6 bases at V and 0 bases at J, with 17 bases in the middle.

The rearrangement links TRBV5-6 to TRBJ2-5; D might be TRBD1 (5 bases). The CDR3 covers 14 residues. V was cut by 3 bases and J by 4 bases, with 13 bases left in between. Germline assignment: CDR1 SGHDT and CDR2 YYEEEE. The CDR3 reads CASSSPDRGETQYF. CDR3 coding DNA: TGTGCCAGCAGCTCGCCAGACAGAGGAGAGACCCAGTACTTC.

The rearrangement joins TRBV7-9 to TRBJ2-3; D may be TRBD1 (5 bases). Germline loops: CDR1 SEHNR, CDR2 FQNEAQ (reference sequence). The CDR3 is made up of 16 amino acids. V dropped 3 bases and J dropped 0 bases, with 13 bases sitting between them. The CDR3 DNA is TGTGCCAGCAGCTTTTCAGGGTCTTGGAGCACAGATACGCAGTATTTT. This encodes CASSFSGSWSTDTQYF.

The V call is TRBV28, the J call TRBJ2-1; tentatively, D is TRBD1 (6 bases). The germline CDR1 and CDR2 sequences are MDHEN and SYDVKM. The CDR3 is 13 residues long. V was shortened by 8 bases and J by 6 bases, with 14 bases between the two germline ends. This chain's CDR3 is CASFGQIGNEQFF. DNA for the CDR3: TGTGCCAGCTTCGGACAGATTGGCAATGAGCAGTTCTTC.

V usage is TRBV24-1 and J usage is TRBJ2-1; TRBD1 matches at 9 bases. After removal of 3 bases from V and 6 bases from J, the junction contained 2 bases not matched to a gene. Germline V gene data show CDR1 as KGHDR and CDR2 as SFDVKD. The CDR3 covers 14 residues. As DNA, the CDR3 is TGTGCCACCAGTGATCCGGGACAGGGCAATGAGCAGTTCTTC. Protein: CATSDPGQGNEQFF.

The gene calls are TRBV7-2 and TRBJ1-1; no clear D. The CDR3 runs to 13 residues. Germline assignment: CDR1 SGHTA and CDR2 FQGNSA. Trimming removed 3 bases from V and 4 bases from J, with 9 bases in between. CDR3 amino acids: CASSFDSGTEAFF. The CDR3 DNA sequence: TGTGCCAGCAGCTTTGACTCGGGCACTGAAGCTTTCTTT.

The rearrangement links TRBV10-3 to TRBJ2-1; 10 bases are a match to TRBD2. V trimming: 10 bases; J trimming: 8 bases; junction bases outside the gene matches: 11. The CDR3 totals 14 residues. Germline V gene data show CDR1 as ENHRY and CDR2 as SYGVKD. The CDR3 here is CATSGLAIEDEQFF. The CDR3 DNA sequence: TGTGCCACCTCGGGACTAGCGATAGAGGATGAGCAGTTCTTC.

The gene calls are TRBV7-2 and TRBJ1-3, with D possibly TRBD1 on 5 matching bases. Germline loops: CDR1 SGHTA, CDR2 FQGNSA. V was pared by 0 bases and J by 0 bases, with 9 bases between. This CDR3 region has 16 residues. The CDR3 DNA reads TGTGCCAGCAGCTTAGCGGGGGGTGACTCTGGAAACACCATATATTTT. Protein sequence: CASSLAGGDSGNTIYF. Drawing the rest from reference TRBV7-2 and TRBJ1-3, the complete variable domain is GAGVSQSPSNKVTEKGKDVELRCDPISGHTALYWYRQSLGQGLEFLIYFQGNSAPDKSGLPSDRFSAERTGGSVSTLTIQRTQQEDSAVYLCASSLAGGDSGNTIYFGEGSWLTVV.